Below, one TCR beta chain is given with its context. The antigen remains unidentified. The germline V gene encodes CDR1 LNHNV and CDR2 YYDKDF (reference sequence). This CDR3 comprises 19 residues. V shed 4 bases and J 6 bases; nucleotides not matched to a gene: 16. These data belong to a study of cytomegalovirus exposure and HLA in healthy donors. Study-level findings and limits: Later on, an analysis tied some 17,000 TCR beta sequences to HLA alleles at 0.05 false discovery rate. Relative to the approximately 700-donor mean, N-insertions were reportedly fewer in an Asian-associated ancestry cluster in a later analysis. Cytomegalovirus association was listed for 164 TCR beta chains.

PCR amplification relied on 60 Vbeta primers (plus 13 Jbeta primers). The assay was immunoSEQ multiplex PCR, and TCRdb's table has in-frame clones only and misses some. The sample holds approximately 100,000 clones; roughly 85% are singletons and the top ten take 6.5% to 9%. This receptor was identified in a man between 35 and 55 years old in good health and CMV-seropositive. Sample: PBMCs. This chain connects TRBV15 to TRBJ2-1; TRBD2 matches at 12 bases. CDR3 sequence reads: CATSTGRMTSGGDGNEQFF. The CDR3 DNA reads TGTGCCACCAGCACTGGACGTATGACTAGCGGGGGTGACGGCAATGAGCAGTTCTTC.